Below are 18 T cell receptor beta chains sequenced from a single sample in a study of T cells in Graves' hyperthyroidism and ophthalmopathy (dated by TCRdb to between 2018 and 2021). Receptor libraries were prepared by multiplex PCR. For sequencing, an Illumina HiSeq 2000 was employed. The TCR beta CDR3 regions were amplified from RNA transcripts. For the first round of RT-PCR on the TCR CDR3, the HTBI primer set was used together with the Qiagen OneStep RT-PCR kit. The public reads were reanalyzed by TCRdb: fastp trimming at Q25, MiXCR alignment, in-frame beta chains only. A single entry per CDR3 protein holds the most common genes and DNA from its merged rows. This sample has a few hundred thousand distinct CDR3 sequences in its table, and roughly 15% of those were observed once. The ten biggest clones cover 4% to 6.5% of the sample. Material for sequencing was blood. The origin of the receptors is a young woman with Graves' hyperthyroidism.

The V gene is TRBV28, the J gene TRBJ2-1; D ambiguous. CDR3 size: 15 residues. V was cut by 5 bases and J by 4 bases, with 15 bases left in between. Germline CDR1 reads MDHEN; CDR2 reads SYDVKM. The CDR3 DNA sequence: TGTGCCAGCAGTCTGGACCCCCTAGGTTACAATGAGCAGTTCTTC. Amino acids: CASSLDPLGYNEQFF.

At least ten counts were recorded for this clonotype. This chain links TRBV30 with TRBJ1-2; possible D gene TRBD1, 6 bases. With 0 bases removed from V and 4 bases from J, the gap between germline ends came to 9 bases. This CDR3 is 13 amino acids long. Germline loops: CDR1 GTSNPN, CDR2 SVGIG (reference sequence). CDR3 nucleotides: TGTGCCTGGAGTGTAGGAGGGGGCTATGGCTACACCTTC. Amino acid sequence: CAWSVGGGYGYTF.

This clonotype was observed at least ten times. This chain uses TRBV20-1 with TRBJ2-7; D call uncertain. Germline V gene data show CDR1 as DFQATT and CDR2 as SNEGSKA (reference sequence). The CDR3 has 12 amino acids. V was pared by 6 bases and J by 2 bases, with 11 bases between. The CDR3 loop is CSAREFTYEQYF. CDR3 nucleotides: TGCAGTGCCCGCGAGTTTACCTACGAGCAGTACTTC.

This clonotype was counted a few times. CDR3 sequence: CASSPISGANVLTF. CDR3 nucleotide sequence: TGTGCCAGCAGCCCCATCTCTGGGGCCAACGTCCTGACTTTC. The rearrangement joins TRBV11-2 to TRBJ2-6; D is ambiguous. V lost 5 bases to trimming and J lost 0 bases, with 5 bases between them. CDR1 and CDR2 from the germline V gene are SGHAT and FQNNGV. The CDR3 spans 14 residues.

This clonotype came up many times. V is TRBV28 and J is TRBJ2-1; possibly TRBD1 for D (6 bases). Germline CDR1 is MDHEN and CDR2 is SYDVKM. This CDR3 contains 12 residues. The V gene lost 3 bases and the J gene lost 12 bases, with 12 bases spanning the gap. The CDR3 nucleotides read TGTGCCAGCAGTTTGGCAGGGGAAAGGCAGTTCTTC. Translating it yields CASSLAGERQFF.

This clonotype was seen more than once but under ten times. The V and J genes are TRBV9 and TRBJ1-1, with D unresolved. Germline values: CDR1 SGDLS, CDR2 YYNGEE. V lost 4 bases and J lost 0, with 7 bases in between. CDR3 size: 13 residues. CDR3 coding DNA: TGTGCCAGCAGCCTTTTTGTGAACACTGAAGCTTTCTTT. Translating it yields CASSLFVNTEAFF.

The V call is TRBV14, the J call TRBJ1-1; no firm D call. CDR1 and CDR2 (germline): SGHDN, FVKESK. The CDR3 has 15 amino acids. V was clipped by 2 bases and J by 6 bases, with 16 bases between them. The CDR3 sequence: CASSQSRLSGPEAFF. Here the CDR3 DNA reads TGTGCCAGCAGCCAATCCCGGCTATCGGGCCCTGAAGCTTTCTTT.

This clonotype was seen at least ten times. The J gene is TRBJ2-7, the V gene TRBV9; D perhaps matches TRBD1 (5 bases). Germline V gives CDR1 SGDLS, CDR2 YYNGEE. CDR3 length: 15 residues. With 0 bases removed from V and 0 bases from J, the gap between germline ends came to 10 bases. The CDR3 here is CASSVAPDTSYEQYF. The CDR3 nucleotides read TGTGCCAGCAGCGTAGCTCCGGACACCTCCTACGAGCAGTACTTC. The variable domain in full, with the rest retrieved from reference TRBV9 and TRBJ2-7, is DSGVTQTPKHLITATGQRVTLRCSPRSGDLSVYWYQQSLDQGLQFLIQYYNGEERAKGNILERFSAQQFPDLHSELNLSSLELGDSALYFCASSVAPDTSYEQYFGPGTRLTVT.

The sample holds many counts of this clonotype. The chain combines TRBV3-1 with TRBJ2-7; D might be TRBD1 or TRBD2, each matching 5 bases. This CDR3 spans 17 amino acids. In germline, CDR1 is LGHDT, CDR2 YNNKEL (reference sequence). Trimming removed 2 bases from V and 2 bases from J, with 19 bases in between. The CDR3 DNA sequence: TGTGCCAGCAGCCAATTGGGGGACCCCGACTCCACCTACGAGCAGTACTTC. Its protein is CASSQLGDPDSTYEQYF.

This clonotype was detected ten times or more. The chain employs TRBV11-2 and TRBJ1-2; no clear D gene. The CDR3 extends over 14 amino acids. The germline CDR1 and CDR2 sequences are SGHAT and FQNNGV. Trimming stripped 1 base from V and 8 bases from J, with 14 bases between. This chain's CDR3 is CASSLGSGVGGYTF. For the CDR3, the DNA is TGTGCCAGCAGCTTAGGTTCCGGAGTTGGCGGCTACACCTTC.

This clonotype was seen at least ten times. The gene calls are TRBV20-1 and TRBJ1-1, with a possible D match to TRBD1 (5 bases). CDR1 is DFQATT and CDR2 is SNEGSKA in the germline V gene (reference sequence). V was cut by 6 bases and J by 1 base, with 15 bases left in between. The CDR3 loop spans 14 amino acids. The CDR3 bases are TGCAGTGCCAGCCCTGGGGGTAGGAACACTGAAGCTTTCTTT. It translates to CSASPGGRNTEAFF.

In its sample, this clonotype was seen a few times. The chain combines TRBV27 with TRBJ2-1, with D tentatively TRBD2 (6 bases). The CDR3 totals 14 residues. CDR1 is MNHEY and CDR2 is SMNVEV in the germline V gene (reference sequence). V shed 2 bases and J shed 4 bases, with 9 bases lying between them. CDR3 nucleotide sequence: TGTGCCAGCAGTTTAGCGGAGGGTTACAATGAGCAGTTCTTC. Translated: CASSLAEGYNEQFF.

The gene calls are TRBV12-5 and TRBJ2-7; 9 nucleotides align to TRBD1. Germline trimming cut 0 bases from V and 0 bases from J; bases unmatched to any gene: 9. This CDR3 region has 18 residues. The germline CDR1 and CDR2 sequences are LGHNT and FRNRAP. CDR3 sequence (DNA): TGTGCTAGTGGTTTGGTATGCCTTGAGACAGGGGGCTCCTACGAGCAGTACTTC. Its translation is CASGLVCLETGGSYEQYF.

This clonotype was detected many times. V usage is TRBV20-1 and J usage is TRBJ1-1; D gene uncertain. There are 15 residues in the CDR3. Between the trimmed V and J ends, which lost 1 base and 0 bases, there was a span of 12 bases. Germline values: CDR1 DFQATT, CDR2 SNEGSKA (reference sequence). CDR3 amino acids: CSARVMNSLNTEAFF. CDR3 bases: TGCAGTGCTAGAGTGATGAACAGCCTGAACACTGAAGCTTTCTTT.

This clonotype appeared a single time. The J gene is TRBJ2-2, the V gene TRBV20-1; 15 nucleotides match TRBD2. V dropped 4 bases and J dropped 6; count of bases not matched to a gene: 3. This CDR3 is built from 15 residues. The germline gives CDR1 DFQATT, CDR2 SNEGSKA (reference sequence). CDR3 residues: CSANGLAGGAGELFF. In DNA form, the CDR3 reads TGCAGTGCTAACGGACTAGCGGGAGGGGCCGGGGAGCTGTTTTTT.

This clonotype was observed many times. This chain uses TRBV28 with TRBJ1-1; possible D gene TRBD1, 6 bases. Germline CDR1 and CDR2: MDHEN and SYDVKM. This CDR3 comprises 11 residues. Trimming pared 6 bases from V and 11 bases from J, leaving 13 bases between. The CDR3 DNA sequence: TGTGCCAGCAGGCTACAGGGTGTCGCTTTCTTT. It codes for CASRLQGVAFF.

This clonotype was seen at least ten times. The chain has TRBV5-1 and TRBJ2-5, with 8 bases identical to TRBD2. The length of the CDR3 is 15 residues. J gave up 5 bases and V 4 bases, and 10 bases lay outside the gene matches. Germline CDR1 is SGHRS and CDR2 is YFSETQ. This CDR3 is CASSRTGSSGETQYF. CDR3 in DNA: TGCGCCAGCAGCCGAACCGGGTCTAGCGGGGAGACCCAGTACTTC.

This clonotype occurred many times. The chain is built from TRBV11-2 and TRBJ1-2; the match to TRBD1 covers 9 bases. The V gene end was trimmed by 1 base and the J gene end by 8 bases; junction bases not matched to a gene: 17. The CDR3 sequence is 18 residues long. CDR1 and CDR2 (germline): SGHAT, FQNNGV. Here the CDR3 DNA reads TGTGCCAGCAGCTTAGTACCGGGACAGGGCGTATTGAAGAGAGGCTACACCTTC. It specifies CASSLVPGQGVLKRGYTF.